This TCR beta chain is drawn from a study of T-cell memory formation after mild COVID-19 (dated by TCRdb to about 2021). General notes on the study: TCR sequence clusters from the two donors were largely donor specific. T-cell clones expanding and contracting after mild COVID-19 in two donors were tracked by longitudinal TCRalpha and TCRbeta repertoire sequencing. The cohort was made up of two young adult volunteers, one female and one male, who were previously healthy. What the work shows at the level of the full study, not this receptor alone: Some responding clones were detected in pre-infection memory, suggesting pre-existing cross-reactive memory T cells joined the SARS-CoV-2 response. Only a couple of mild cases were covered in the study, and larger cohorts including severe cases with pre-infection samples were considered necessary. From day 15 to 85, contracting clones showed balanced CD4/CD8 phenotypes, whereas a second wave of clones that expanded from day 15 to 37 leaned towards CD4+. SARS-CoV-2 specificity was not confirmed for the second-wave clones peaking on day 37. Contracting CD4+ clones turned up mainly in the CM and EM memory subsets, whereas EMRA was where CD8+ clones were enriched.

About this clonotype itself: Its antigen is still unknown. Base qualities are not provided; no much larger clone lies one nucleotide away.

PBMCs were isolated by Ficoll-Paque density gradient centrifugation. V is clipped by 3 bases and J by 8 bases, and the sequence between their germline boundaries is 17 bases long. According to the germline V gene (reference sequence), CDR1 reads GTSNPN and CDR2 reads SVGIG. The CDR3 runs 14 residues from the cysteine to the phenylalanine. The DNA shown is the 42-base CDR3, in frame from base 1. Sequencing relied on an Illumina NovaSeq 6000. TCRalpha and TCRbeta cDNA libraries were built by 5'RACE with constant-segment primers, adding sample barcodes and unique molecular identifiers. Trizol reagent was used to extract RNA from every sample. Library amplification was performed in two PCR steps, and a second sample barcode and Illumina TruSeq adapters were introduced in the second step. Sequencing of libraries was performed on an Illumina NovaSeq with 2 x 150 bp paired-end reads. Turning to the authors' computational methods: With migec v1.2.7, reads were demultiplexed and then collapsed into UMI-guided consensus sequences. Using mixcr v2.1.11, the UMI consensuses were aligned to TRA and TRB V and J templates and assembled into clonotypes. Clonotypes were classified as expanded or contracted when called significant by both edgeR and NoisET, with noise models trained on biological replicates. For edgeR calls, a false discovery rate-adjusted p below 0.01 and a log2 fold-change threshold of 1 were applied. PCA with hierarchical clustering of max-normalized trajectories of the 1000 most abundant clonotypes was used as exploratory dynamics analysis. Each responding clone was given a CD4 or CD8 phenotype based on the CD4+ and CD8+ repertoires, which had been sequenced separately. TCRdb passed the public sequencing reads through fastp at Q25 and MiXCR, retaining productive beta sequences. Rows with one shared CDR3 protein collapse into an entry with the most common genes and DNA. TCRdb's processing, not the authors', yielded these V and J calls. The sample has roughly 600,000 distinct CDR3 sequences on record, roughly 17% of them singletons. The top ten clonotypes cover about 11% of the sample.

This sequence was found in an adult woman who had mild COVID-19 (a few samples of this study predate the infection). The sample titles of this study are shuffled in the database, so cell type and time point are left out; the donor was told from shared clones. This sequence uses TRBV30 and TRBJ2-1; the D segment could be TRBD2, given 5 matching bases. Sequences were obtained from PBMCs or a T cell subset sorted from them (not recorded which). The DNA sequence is TGTGCCTGGAGAAGCGAACTAGTGCTCTATGAGCAGTTCTTC. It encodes CAWRSELVLYEQFF.